Listed below are T cell receptor beta chains from one sample, sequenced in a study of blood T cell repertoires in COVID-19. Using immunoSEQ multiplex PCR, the repertoire was profiled, and TCRdb retains in-frame clones only, with some absent. The data show more than 110,000 clones, about 75% seen once. Sample: PBMCs or T cells enriched from blood (not recorded which). The receptors come from a woman aged 45-59 years who had recovered from COVID-19. Each CDR3 is given with its conserved first and last residue. D genes are given only for firm matches. Only part of the rows carry a size: once, few, many, or a class if the clone is expanded.

NA,TRBJ1-5,TRBV5-8,once,TGTGCCAGCAACACACGAGGGACATCGTTGCGGGGCAATCAGCCCCAGCATTTT,CASNTRGTSLRGNQPQHF
TRBD2,TRBJ2-1,TRBV5-4,few,TGTGCCAGCAGCTTGTATAGCGGGATTAACAATGAGCAGTTCTTC,CASSLYSGINNEQFF
NA,TRBJ1-4,TRBV27,NA,TGTGCCAGCAGTTTAGGGGGGGGAAAACTGTTTTTT,CASSLGGGKLFF
NA,TRBJ1-1,TRBV6-6,NA,TGTGCCAGCAGTTTTACAGGATTAAACACTGAAGCTTTCTTT,CASSFTGLNTEAFF
TRBD1,TRBJ1-5,TRBV6-6,NA,TGTGCCAGCAGTCCGAGTGGGACAGGGAGGCCGAGCAATCAGCCCCAGCATTTT,CASSPSGTGRPSNQPQHF
NA,TRBJ1-5,TRBV6-5,NA,TGTGCCAGCAGCAGTGGTAGCAATCAGCCCCAGCATTTT,CASSSGSNQPQHF
TRBD1,TRBJ1-6,TRBV6-5,NA,TGTGCCAGCAGTTACGACTCCGGGACAGGGAATTCACCCCTCCACTTT,CASSYDSGTGNSPLHF
NA,TRBJ1-3,TRBV10-3,NA,TGTGCCATCAGTGAGTCCGGGTTGAGGGGGAGCTCTTCTGGAAACACCATATATTTT,CAISESGLRGSSSGNTIYF
TRBD2,TRBJ2-7,TRBV28,NA,TGTGCCAGCAGTTTGGCACAAAAGGGGAAACTAGCGGGAGCCCACGAGCAGTACTTC,CASSLAQKGKLAGAHEQYF
TRBD1,TRBJ1-3,TRBV5-4,NA,TGTGCCAGCAGCCGGACAGGATACTCTGGAAACACCATATATTTT,CASSRTGYSGNTIYF
NA,TRBJ1-5,TRBV6-4,many,TGTGCCAGCAGTGACCCACCGACAGGAAATTCCAATCAGCCCCAGCATTTT,CASSDPPTGNSNQPQHF